Below, 10 T cell receptor beta chains from the same sample are listed, as sequenced in a study of blood T cells in healthy people across ages. Alongside a J-beta primer mix, a sample-barcoded 5' primer served in a second PCR lasting 7 to 11 cycles. A single record per CDR3 protein comes from TCRdb applying MiXCR to the 5' RACE reads. The repertoire holds more than 900,000 distinct CDR3 sequences, approximately 32% seen once, with approximately 10% in the top ten. These data also formed part of another study, on T cells of mothers and their children.

Sequenced: blood. The source is a woman between 40 and 55 years old in good health.

This clonotype was detected a few times. The rearrangement uses TRBV7-2 and TRBJ1-2, with D perhaps TRBD1 (5 bases). Germline CDR1 is SGHTA and CDR2 is FQGNSA. The CDR3 consists of 13 residues. The germline V and J ends were trimmed by 8 bases and 7 bases, with 17 bases remaining between them. In DNA, the CDR3 is TGTGCCAGCGCATTAGCAGGGATGGGTGGCTACACCTTC. The encoded protein is CASALAGMGGYTF.

Many counts were recorded for this clonotype. This sequence joins TRBV11-2 and TRBJ2-7, with 9 bases matching TRBD1. This CDR3 is built from 14 residues. Germline-derived CDR1 and CDR2 are SGHAT and FQNNGV. With V trimmed by 5 bases and J by 0 bases, 2 bases remained unmatched. CDR3 nucleotides: TGTGCCAGCAGCGGACAGGGGTTCTCCTACGAGCAGTACTTC. It translates to CASSGQGFSYEQYF.

The chain couples TRBV27 to TRBJ1-2; unclear D gene. CDR1 is MNHEY and CDR2 is SMNVEV in the germline V gene (reference sequence). The V end was cut by 4 bases, the J end by 2 bases, with 14 bases between. The CDR3 extends over 15 amino acids. The CDR3 spells CASSSLRRVNYGYTF. Written as DNA, the CDR3 is TGTGCCAGCAGTTCGTTGCGGAGGGTAAACTATGGCTACACCTTC.

As for this clonotype: A clone one base away is much larger, so this may be a read error. V and J are TRBV12-3 or TRBV12-4 and TRBJ2-7; 7 nucleotides agree with TRBD1. Losses at the gene ends were 10 bases for V and 5 bases for J; bases not matched to a gene: 11. This CDR3 comprises 13 residues. The DNA for the CDR3 is TGTGCCAACAGCCCTCAGGGGGTTGACGAGCAGTACTTC. As protein: CANSPQGVDEQYF.

This clonotype showed up just a few times. This rearrangement joins TRBV28 to TRBJ2-5; possibly TRBD1 or TRBD2 for D (6 bases each). V lost 4 bases to trimming and J lost 3 bases, with 15 bases between them. The germline V gene has CDR1 MDHEN and CDR2 SYDVKM. The CDR3 contains 15 residues. The CDR3 DNA follows: TGTGCCAGCAGTTGGGGACTGGAGGGGGAAGAGACCCAGTACTTC. It encodes CASSWGLEGEETQYF.

This clonotype was seen just once. The V call is TRBV6-6, the J call TRBJ2-3, with D possibly TRBD2 on 6 matching bases. This CDR3 is built from 15 residues. CDR1 and CDR2 (germline): MNHNY, SVGAGI (reference sequence). V lost 6 bases and J 5 bases, leaving 18 bases between the germline ends. CDR3: CASREGSGLGDTQYF. The CDR3 DNA follows: TGTGCCAGCAGAGAGGGAAGCGGGCTTGGAGATACGCAGTATTTT.

The chain couples TRBV2 to TRBJ2-7; 10 positions match TRBD2. With V trimmed by 6 bases and J by 7 bases, 12 bases remained unmatched. CDR1 and CDR2 (germline): SNHLY, FYNNEI. CDR3 length: 15 residues. CDR3 sequence reads: CASRNSGGARNEQYF. The CDR3 DNA reads TGTGCCAGCAGGAACAGCGGGGGGGCTAGGAATGAGCAGTACTTC.

The V call is TRBV2, the J call TRBJ1-1; perhaps TRBD1 as D (6 bases). The CDR3 extends over 17 amino acids. V lost 6 bases to trimming and J lost 1 base, with 21 bases between them. In germline, CDR1 is SNHLY, CDR2 FYNNEI. For the CDR3, the DNA is TGTGCCAGCAGCTGGGGGGTACCGGGACAAACGAACACTGAAGCTTTCTTT. It specifies CASSWGVPGQTNTEAFF.

As regards this clonotype: A much larger clone sits a single nucleotide away, making a read error possible. The chain has TRBV6-1 and TRBJ2-5, with 8 positions matching TRBD2. This CDR3 has 15 amino acids. In germline, CDR1 is MNHNS, CDR2 SASEGT. The trim removed 8 bases at V and 11 bases at J, leaving 19 bases unmatched. The CDR3, as DNA: TGTGCCAGCCGCCCCGGGGGGGCAGGGGTCAATGAGCAGTACTTC. Translated, it gives CASRPGGAGVNEQYF.

This clonotype showed up just a few times. At one end the junction does not follow the germline gene, possibly because of a read error. The rearrangement links TRBV12-3 or TRBV12-4 to TRBJ1-2, with 7 bases matching TRBD1. The CDR3 runs 14 residues. The CDR3, as DNA: TGTGCCAGCAGGGCAGACGACAGGGACTATGGCCACACCTTC. It encodes CASRADDRDYGHTF.